This T cell receptor (beta chain) is drawn from a study of metastatic and nonmetastatic thyroid tumors. As for the study in general: Repertoire comparisons spanned blood and tumor or nodule tissue from malignant and benign thyroid patients.

No treatment had been given to any patient before thyroid surgery. The CDR3 has 16 amino acids. The germline CDR1 and CDR2 sequences are SGHVS and FQNEAQ. Trimming removed 5 bases from V and 0 bases from J; junction bases left unmatched: 7. TCRdb reprocessed the PCR reads using MiXCR. The data hold 15,000 to 20,000 clones, with 34% observed a single time. The sample consisted of tumor tissue. The V gene is TRBV7-8, the J gene TRBJ2-3; 8 bases are shared with TRBD1. This receptor was identified in a male donor with papillary thyroid cancer or a benign thyroid nodule (not recorded which). Some clones in this sample may be carry-over from other donors' samples. CDR3 sequence: CASSERTGRSTDTQYF. DNA for the CDR3: TGTGCCAGCAGCGAACGGACAGGGCGAAGCACAGATACGCAGTATTTT.